What follows are 3 T cell receptor beta chains derived from one specimen sequenced in a study of shared T cell receptors in the human thymus. Sequenced by immunoSEQ multiplex PCR; TCRdb stores in-frame clones only, minus some. The table includes roughly 660,000 clones, around 89% detected once. This sample also appeared in a second study, on human thymus T cells.

Sequenced: thymocytes. Receptor source: a boy younger than two with a congenital heart defect.

Concerning this clone: The junction shows a germline mismatch at one end, possibly a read error. The genes are TRBV30 and TRBJ2-5; D perhaps matches TRBD2 (5 bases). The germline V gene has CDR1 GTSNPN and CDR2 SVGIG (reference sequence). CDR3 length equals 12 residues. CDR3 sequence reads: CAWNRGSETRYF. The CDR3 nucleotides read TGTGCCTGGAATCGGGGTTCGGAGACCCGGTACTTC.

The chain combines TRBV30 with TRBJ2-2, with 7 bases that match TRBD1. The CDR3 sequence is 16 residues long. The trim removed 4 bases at V and 4 bases at J, leaving 12 bases unmatched. Germline values: CDR1 GTSNPN, CDR2 SVGIG (reference sequence). Here the CDR3 reads CAWTKTGTEGTGELFF. The CDR3 bases are TGTGCCTGGACCAAAACCGGGACAGAGGGCACCGGGGAGCTGTTTTTT.

The chain links TRBV28 to TRBJ2-5; no clear D. V was clipped by 6 bases and J by 5 bases, with 19 bases between them. Per the germline V gene, CDR1 is MDHEN and CDR2 is SYDVKM. The CDR3 has 15 amino acids. This CDR3 is CASRGLGPHRETQYF. CDR3 bases: TGTGCCAGCAGGGGTCTAGGTCCCCATAGGGAGACCCAGTACTTC.